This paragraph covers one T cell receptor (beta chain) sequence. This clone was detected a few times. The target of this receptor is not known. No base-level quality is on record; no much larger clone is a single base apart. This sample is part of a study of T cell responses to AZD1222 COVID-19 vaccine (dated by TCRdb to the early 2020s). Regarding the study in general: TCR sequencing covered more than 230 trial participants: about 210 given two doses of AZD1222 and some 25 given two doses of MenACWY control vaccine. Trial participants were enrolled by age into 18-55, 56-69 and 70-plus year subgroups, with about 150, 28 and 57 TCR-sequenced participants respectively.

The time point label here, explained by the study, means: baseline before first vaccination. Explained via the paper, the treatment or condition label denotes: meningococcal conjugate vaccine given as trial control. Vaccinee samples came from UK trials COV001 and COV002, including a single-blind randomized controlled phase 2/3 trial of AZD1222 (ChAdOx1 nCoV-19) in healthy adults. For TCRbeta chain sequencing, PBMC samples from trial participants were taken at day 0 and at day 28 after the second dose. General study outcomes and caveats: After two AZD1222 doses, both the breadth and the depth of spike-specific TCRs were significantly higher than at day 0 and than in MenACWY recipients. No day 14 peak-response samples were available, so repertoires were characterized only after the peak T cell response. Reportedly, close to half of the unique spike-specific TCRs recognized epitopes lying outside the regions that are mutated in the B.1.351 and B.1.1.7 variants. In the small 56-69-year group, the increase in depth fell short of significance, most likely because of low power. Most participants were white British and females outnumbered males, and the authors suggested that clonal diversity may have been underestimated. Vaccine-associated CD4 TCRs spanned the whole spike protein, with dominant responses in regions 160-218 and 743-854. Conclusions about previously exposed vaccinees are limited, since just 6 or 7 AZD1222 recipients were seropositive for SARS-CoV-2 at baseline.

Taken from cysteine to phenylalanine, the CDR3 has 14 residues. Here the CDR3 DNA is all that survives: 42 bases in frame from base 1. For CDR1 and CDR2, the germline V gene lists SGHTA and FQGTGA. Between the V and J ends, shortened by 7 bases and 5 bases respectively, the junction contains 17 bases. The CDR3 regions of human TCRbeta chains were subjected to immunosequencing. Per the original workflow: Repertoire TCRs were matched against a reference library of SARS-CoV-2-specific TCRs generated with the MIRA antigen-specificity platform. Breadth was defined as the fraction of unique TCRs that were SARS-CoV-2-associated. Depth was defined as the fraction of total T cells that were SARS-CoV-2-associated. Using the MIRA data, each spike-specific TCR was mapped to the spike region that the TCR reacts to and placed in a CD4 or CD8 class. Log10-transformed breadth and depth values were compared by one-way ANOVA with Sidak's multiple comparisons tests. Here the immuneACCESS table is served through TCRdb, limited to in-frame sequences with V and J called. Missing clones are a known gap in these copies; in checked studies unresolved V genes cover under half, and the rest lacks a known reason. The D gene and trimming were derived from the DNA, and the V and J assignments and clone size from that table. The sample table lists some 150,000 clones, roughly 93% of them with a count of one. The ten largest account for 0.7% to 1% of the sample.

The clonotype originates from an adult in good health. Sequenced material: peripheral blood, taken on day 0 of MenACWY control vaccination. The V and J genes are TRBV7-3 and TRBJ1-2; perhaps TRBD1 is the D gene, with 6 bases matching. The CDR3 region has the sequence CASNARGAFYGYTF. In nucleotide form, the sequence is TGTGCCAGCAATGCTCGGGGGGCGTTTTATGGCTACACCTTC.